This T cell receptor beta chain came from a study of blood T cell repertoires in COVID-19. Study-wide background: Whether acute or convalescent, the COVID-19 samples came from the United States, Italy and Spain. PBMCs, B-cell-depleted T cells, or T cells were the source of the cDNA or gDNA that made up the material.

Original methodology: By means of reference gene primer amplification, nucleated cell counts were estimated. The assay was immunoSEQ multiplex PCR, and TCRdb's table has in-frame clones only and misses some. The V and J calls and the clone size are those of that table, but D and trimming were determined from the DNA. The sample includes around 65,000 clones, approximately 80% of them seen just once. The sample taken for sequencing was peripheral blood. This clonotype was sampled from a woman aged 80 or over with active or convalescent COVID-19.

CDR3 DNA: TGTGCCAGCAGCAGGCGATGGGCTAGCGGGGGGTCGAACACCGGGGAGCTGTTTTTT. Amino acid sequence: CASSRRWASGGSNTGELFF. J is TRBJ2-2 and V is TRBV5-4; TRBD2 matches at 11 bases. After removal of 4 bases from V and 0 bases from J, the junction contained 11 bases not matched to a gene. The CDR3 runs to 19 residues. Per germline, CDR1 SGHNT and CDR2 YYREEE (reference sequence).